A single T cell receptor beta chain is shown here with its context. In each case, RNA was isolated and then reverse transcribed into cDNA as the sequencing template. Data came from immunoSEQ multiplex PCR; TCRdb stores just in-frame clones and leaves some out. The sample contains some 150,000 clones, roughly 70% of which appear only once. These data are taken from a study of CD8+ T cells in alopecia areata. Study context: Tofacitinib administration to treated patients was oral, at 5 to 10 mg twice daily.

Per the germline V gene, CDR1 is LNHNV and CDR2 is YYDKDF (reference sequence). The length of the CDR3 is 12 residues. Trimming shortened V by 5 bases and J by 4 bases, and 9 bases separated the two germline ends. In alopecia areata patients, both lesional scalp punch biopsies and peripheral blood were collected. The chain recombines TRBV15 with TRBJ2-7; D is perhaps TRBD2 (5 bases). The source was CD8+ T cells sorted from blood, collected at week 0. This sequence was found in a human donor with alopecia areata. CDR3 in amino acids: CATSGGRYEQYF. The CDR3 coding sequence is TGTGCCACCAGCGGCGGGCGGTACGAGCAGTACTTC.